The 29 T cell receptor beta chains below were found in one sample sequenced in a study of human T cells and chemical hapten exposure. As to time point: healthy volunteer bleed at 6 weeks. Total RNA was isolated from whole blood that had not been fractionated. TCRdb reprocessed the RACE reads with MiXCR, giving one entry per CDR3 protein. The table records 60,000 to 90,000 distinct CDR3 sequences, about 9.2% of them present only once. Sequencing input: whole blood. These receptors originate from a female donor in good health. Some clones in this sample may be carry-over from other donors' samples.

The chain uses TRBV5-1 and TRBJ2-7; D remains unclear. V lost 0 bases and J lost 2, with 6 bases in between. Germline V gene lookup returns CDR1 SGHRS and CDR2 YFSETQ. This CDR3 has 13 amino acids. In DNA, the CDR3 is TGCGCCAGCAGCTTGGAACCGGCCTACGAGCAGTACTTC. Its protein product is CASSLEPAYEQYF.

This clonotype has at least ten counts. V usage is TRBV12-3 or TRBV12-4 and J usage is TRBJ1-4, with TRBD1 matching over 9 bases. The CDR3 loop spans 18 amino acids. J was trimmed by 7 bases and V by 2 bases; bases with no gene match: 14. CDR3 nucleotide sequence: TGTGCCAGCAGTTTATCAAGGGACAGGGTGGTCGTCGGTGAAAAACTGTTTTTT. Amino acids: CASSLSRDRVVVGEKLFF.

The sample holds a few counts of this clonotype. The chain recombines TRBV7-2 with TRBJ1-2; TRBD1 is a possible D gene (5 bases). The CDR3 runs to 18 residues. V was cut by 3 bases and J by 0 bases, with 20 bases left in between. Germline V gene lookup returns CDR1 SGHTA and CDR2 FQGNSA. In DNA, the CDR3 is TGTGCCAGCAGCTTCACGACGACCGGGACCGTAGCTAACTATGGCTACACCTTC. It codes for CASSFTTTGTVANYGYTF.

The CDR3 sequence: CASTPGLVSYEQYF. CDR3 DNA: TGTGCCAGCACCCCGGGACTAGTCTCCTACGAGCAGTACTTC. V is TRBV6-1 and J is TRBJ2-7; 8 bases are a match to TRBD2. Germline V gene sequence: CDR1 MNHNS, CDR2 SASEGT. Germline trimming cut 7 bases from V and 0 bases from J; bases unmatched to any gene: 5. This CDR3 comprises 14 residues.

The table lists this clonotype with a few counts. This chain joins TRBV19 and TRBJ1-1; 10 bases align to TRBD1. The length of the CDR3 is 14 residues. After removal of 5 bases from V and 4 bases from J, the junction contained 4 bases not matched to a gene. Germline CDR1 is LNHDA and CDR2 is SQIVND (reference sequence). The CDR3 here is CASSFGQGGTEAFF. CDR3 nucleotides: TGTGCCAGTAGTTTCGGACAGGGGGGCACTGAAGCTTTCTTT.

This sequence joins TRBV3-1 and TRBJ2-6; TRBD2 agrees at 11 bases. Germline values: CDR1 LGHDT, CDR2 YNNKEL (reference sequence). The CDR3 loop spans 19 amino acids. The V and J ends lost 1 base and 0 bases, in that order; junction bases with no gene match: 5. The CDR3 is CASSQGRLAGPSGANVLTF. The CDR3 nucleotides are TGTGCCAGCAGCCAAGGGCGACTAGCGGGACCCTCTGGGGCCAACGTCCTGACTTTC.

This clonotype was counted between two and nine times. The chain links TRBV6-5 to TRBJ1-6, with TRBD1 matching over 8 bases. The V gene end was trimmed by 2 bases and the J gene end by 9 bases; junction bases not matched to a gene: 6. This CDR3 comprises 15 residues. Germline loops: CDR1 MNHEY, CDR2 SVGAGI. Written as DNA, the CDR3 is TGTGCCAGCAGTTACGTGCAGGGGGCCGGTTCACCCCTCCACTTT. It encodes CASSYVQGAGSPLHF.

A few counts support this clonotype. V and J are TRBV28 and TRBJ2-2, with TRBD2 as a possible D gene (6 bases). CDR3 length: 15 amino acids. Deletions cut 8 bases from V and 7 bases from J, with 20 bases between. Germline V gives CDR1 MDHEN, CDR2 SYDVKM. The CDR3 DNA is TGTGCCAGCCGCGGCTCCGGGGAGGAGGACGGGGAGCTGTTTTTT. It encodes CASRGSGEEDGELFF.

Many counts were recorded for this clonotype. V gene TRBV27 combines with J gene TRBJ1-2; 10 bases are a match to TRBD1. V shed 6 bases, J shed 4 bases, and the junction held 5 bases outside the gene matches. Germline-derived CDR1 and CDR2 are MNHEY and SMNVEV (reference sequence). The CDR3 contains 14 residues. CDR3 in amino acids: CASSLTGGVYGYTF. The CDR3 DNA reads as TGTGCCAGCAGCCTGACAGGGGGCGTCTATGGCTACACCTTC.

In this sample, this clonotype turned up a few times. The rearrangement links TRBV5-1 to TRBJ2-6; D remains unclear. This CDR3 is 17 amino acids long. Germline-derived CDR1 and CDR2 are SGHRS and YFSETQ. V was clipped by 0 bases and J by 4 bases, with 14 bases between them. The DNA for the CDR3 is TGCGCCAGCAGCTTGGCATCAGGAGCAAGGGGGGCCAACGTCCTGACTTTC. It codes for CASSLASGARGANVLTF.

On this clonotype itself: A much larger clone lies one base from this, so it may be a read error. The genes are TRBV5-1 and TRBJ2-7, with 7 bases matching TRBD1. Germline V gives CDR1 SGHRS, CDR2 YFSETQ. The CDR3 has 16 residues. The CDR3 nucleotides are TGCACCAGCAGCCAGGGACAGTCCCCTTACTCCTACGAGCAGTACTTC. Its translation: CTSSQGQSPYSYEQYF.

This clonotype was seen repeatedly, ten times or more. The chain links TRBV20-1 to TRBJ2-2; TRBD1 matches at 7 bases. Germline V gene sequence: CDR1 DFQATT, CDR2 SNEGSKA (reference sequence). With 0 bases clipped from V and 5 bases from J, the junction kept 12 bases outside the gene matches. The CDR3 loop spans 17 amino acids. CDR3 nucleotides: TGCAGTGCTAGAGATCCCCGGACAGGCCTCGGGACCGGGGAGCTGTTTTTT. Amino acid sequence: CSARDPRTGLGTGELFF.

The chain employs TRBV6-6 and TRBJ2-3; D not certain. V lost 6 bases and J lost 4, with 29 bases in between. The CDR3 length is 19 residues. Germline CDR1 MNHNY, CDR2 SVGAGI (reference sequence). For the CDR3, the DNA is TGTGCCAGCAGCCTCCAAGATTACCGGGCCCCCCATAGTGCAGATACGCAGTATTTT. It specifies CASSLQDYRAPHSADTQYF.

At least ten counts were recorded for this clonotype. The V and J genes are TRBV6-5 and TRBJ1-5; TRBD1 might be the D (5 bases). V was cut by 6 bases and J by 10 bases, with 22 bases left in between. Per germline, CDR1 MNHEY and CDR2 SVGAGI. This CDR3 has 15 amino acids. CDR3 in DNA: TGTGCCAGCAGCCTTGCCCCTGACAGTGGCTCACCCCAGCATTTT. The encoded protein is CASSLAPDSGSPQHF.

The rearrangement joins TRBV7-3 to TRBJ1-2; D ambiguous. CDR1 and CDR2 (germline): SGHTA, FQGTGA. The V gene lost 2 bases and the J gene lost 1 base, with 8 bases spanning the gap. The CDR3 runs to 14 residues. CDR3 sequence (DNA): TGTGCCAGCAGCTTATCGAAAGATAACTATGGCTACACCTTC. This sequence encodes CASSLSKDNYGYTF.

This clonotype was seen a handful of times. This chain connects TRBV29-1 to TRBJ1-1; TRBD1 is a possible D gene (6 bases). This CDR3 comprises 14 residues. Germline V gene data show CDR1 as SQVTM and CDR2 as ANQGSEA. Trimming removed 4 bases from V and 0 bases from J, with 12 bases in between. CDR3 in amino acids: CSVGGARMNTEAFF. The CDR3 nucleotides are TGCAGCGTTGGGGGGGCCAGGATGAACACTGAAGCTTTCTTT.

The rearrangement joins TRBV7-2 to TRBJ2-7; D might be TRBD1 (5 bases). V was pared by 5 bases and J by 4 bases, with 18 bases between. There are 15 residues in the CDR3. Germline V gene data show CDR1 as SGHTA and CDR2 as FQGNSA. This CDR3 reads CASSQDSDPSYEQYF. DNA of the CDR3: TGTGCCAGCAGCCAAGACAGTGACCCTTCTTACGAGCAGTACTTC.

V is TRBV5-1 and J is TRBJ1-6; no clear D gene. With 2 bases removed from V and 7 bases from J, the gap between germline ends came to 10 bases. The CDR3 totals 14 residues. Germline lookup yields CDR1 SGHRS and CDR2 YFSETQ. The CDR3 here is CASSLSHGNSPLHF. CDR3 coding DNA: TGCGCCAGCAGCTTATCCCATGGGAATTCACCCCTCCACTTT.

To note about this clonotype: A much larger clone differs from this one at a single base, so this may be a read error. The chain uses TRBV6-2 or TRBV6-3 and TRBJ2-7; the D gene could be TRBD1 or TRBD2 (5 bases each). Germline V gene data show CDR1 as MNHEY and CDR2 as SVGEGT. The length of the CDR3 is 17 residues. V gave up 5 bases and J gave up 2 bases, with 22 bases separating them. The CDR3 nucleotides are TGTGCCAGCAGTGACGTCGGCCTCGGGACGTTCGCCTACGAGCAGTACTTC. Translating gives CASSDVGLGTFAYEQYF.

In this sample, this clonotype turned up a few times. CDR3 protein: CASSYGTVSAGRLGDTQYF. In DNA, the CDR3 is TGTGCCAGCAGTTACGGCACCGTCAGTGCGGGGAGGTTAGGAGATACGCAGTATTTT. This chain joins TRBV6-6 and TRBJ2-3, with D tentatively TRBD2 (6 bases). Germline V gives CDR1 MNHNY, CDR2 SVGAGI (reference sequence). Trimming removed 2 bases from V and 5 bases from J, with 26 bases in between. CDR3 length equals 19 residues.

This clonotype has more than one count but fewer than ten. The V call is TRBV7-2, the J call TRBJ1-1; D call uncertain. Per the germline V gene, CDR1 is SGHTA and CDR2 is FQGNSA. CDR3 length: 14 residues. The V gene lost 2 bases and the J gene lost 1 base, with 8 bases spanning the gap. The CDR3 DNA reads as TGTGCCAGCAGCTTAATCCGACAGAACACTGAAGCTTTCTTT. Residues: CASSLIRQNTEAFF.

This clonotype was seen repeatedly, ten times or more. This chain joins TRBV7-2 and TRBJ1-1; D not certain. CDR3 size: 13 residues. The V end was cut by 1 base, the J end by 8 bases, with 11 bases between. Germline V CDR1 and CDR2: SGHTA, FQGNSA. The DNA of the CDR3 is TGTGCCAGCAGCTTAGAGGCCCCTCTGGAAGCTTTCTTT. The encoded protein is CASSLEAPLEAFF.

In its sample, this clonotype was seen many times. The chain joins TRBV20-1 to TRBJ1-6; D ambiguous. CDR3 length: 13 amino acids. From germline, CDR1 is DFQATT and CDR2 SNEGSKA (reference sequence). The CDR3: CSLTEDNNSPLHF. CDR3 coding DNA: TGCAGCCTGACGGAAGATAATAATTCACCCCTCCACTTT.

Details on this clonotype: This may arise from a read error, as a much more abundant clone is one base away. In nucleotides, the CDR3 is TGCGCCAGCAGCTTGGATACAGGAAACTACGAGCAGCACTTC. It encodes CASSLDTGNYEQHF. V usage is TRBV5-1 and J usage is TRBJ2-7; D may be TRBD1 (5 bases). Germline CDR1 SGHRS, CDR2 YFSETQ. The CDR3 is 14 residues long.

This clonotype was counted a few times. The V gene is TRBV27, the J gene TRBJ2-6; 11 bases map to TRBD1. Per the germline V gene, CDR1 is MNHEY and CDR2 is SMNVEV (reference sequence). V shed 5 bases, J shed 2 bases, and the junction held 5 bases outside the gene matches. The CDR3 covers 17 residues. The CDR3 DNA reads as TGTGCCAGCAGTGGACAGGGGGCGCCCCCTGGGGCCAACGTCCTGACTTTC. Protein: CASSGQGAPPGANVLTF.

This clonotype was picked up many times. The chain carries TRBV5-1 and TRBJ2-3; D not resolved. Germline CDR1 is SGHRS and CDR2 is YFSETQ. V lost 2 bases and J lost 0, with 10 bases in between. The CDR3 consists of 15 residues. CDR3 sequence: CASSFGIGSTDTQYF. As DNA, the CDR3 is TGCGCCAGCAGCTTTGGAATCGGTAGCACAGATACGCAGTATTTT.

This clonotype showed up just a few times. CDR3 bases: TGTGCCAGCAGCTTAGATGGAGGGGGCACAGATACGCAGTATTTT. Translated: CASSLDGGGTDTQYF. The chain joins TRBV7-2 to TRBJ2-3; D is perhaps TRBD2 (6 bases). V lost 1 base, J lost 1 base, and 9 bases lay in between. This CDR3 is built from 15 residues. The germline V gene has CDR1 SGHTA and CDR2 FQGNSA.

In its sample, this clonotype was seen a few times. The chain combines TRBV6-6 with TRBJ1-5; TRBD1 matches 9 bases. This CDR3 comprises 18 residues. Trimming took 3 bases from V and 5 from J; bases not matched to a gene: 14. Germline V gene sequence: CDR1 MNHNY, CDR2 SVGAGI (reference sequence). CDR3 nucleotides: TGTGCCAGCAGTTATGAGCGACGCTTGGGACAGGGCTATCAGCCCCAGCATTTT. It translates to CASSYERRLGQGYQPQHF.

This clonotype was seen repeatedly, ten times or more. The V call is TRBV20-1, the J call TRBJ2-5; 9 nucleotides agree with TRBD2. The trim removed 3 bases at V and 4 bases at J, leaving 9 bases unmatched. This CDR3 region has 15 residues. Germline lookup yields CDR1 DFQATT and CDR2 SNEGSKA (reference sequence). CDR3 amino acids: CSASGPGLAGETQYF. As DNA, the CDR3 is TGCAGTGCTAGCGGGCCGGGACTAGCAGGAGAGACCCAGTACTTC.